Below, 5 T cell receptor beta chains from the same sample are listed, as sequenced in a study of T cell changes during pregnancy in multiple sclerosis. Clones were read by immunoSEQ multiplex PCR, and TCRdb kept only the in-frame ones, dropping some. The sample lists about 40,000 clones, about 92% seen once, with about an eighth in the top ten. Sequencing used CD8+ T cells from peripheral blood mononuclear cells, obtained in the first trimester of pregnancy. All receptors come from a female donor with multiple sclerosis, enrolled in a pregnancy study.

As DNA, the CDR3 is TGTGCCAGCAGCCCTCGACTAGCGTTAACAATCGAGCAGTACTTC. Translation gives CASSPRLALTIEQYF. The chain carries TRBV21-1 and TRBJ2-7; the table names TRBD2, a call not compared with the DNA. TRBV21-1 is annotated as a pseudogene. The CDR3 extends over 15 amino acids.

This clone appeared a single time. The chain couples TRBV19 to TRBJ2-1; maybe TRBD1 (6 bases). This CDR3 contains 15 residues. V was clipped by 5 bases and J by 0 bases, with 11 bases between them. CDR1 LNHDA and CDR2 SQIVND come from the germline V gene (reference sequence). The CDR3: CASSLQGHSYNEQFF. As DNA, the CDR3 is TGTGCCAGTAGTCTTCAGGGGCACTCCTACAATGAGCAGTTCTTC.

CDR3 residues: CASSLAYDSSYEQYF. For the CDR3, the DNA is TGTGCCAGCAGCTTAGCTTACGACAGCTCCTACGAGCAGTACTTC. The chain carries TRBV7-8 and TRBJ2-7, with D possibly matching TRBD1 (5 bases). Trimming left V 0 bases short and J 0 bases short, with 9 bases between. The germline V gene has CDR1 SGHVS and CDR2 FQNEAQ. This CDR3 is built from 15 residues.

The rearrangement links TRBV15 to TRBJ1-3; D may be TRBD1 (5 bases). Germline V CDR1 and CDR2: LNHNV, YYDKDF (reference sequence). The germline V and J ends were trimmed by 0 bases and 2 bases, with 11 bases remaining between them. This CDR3 has 16 amino acids. The CDR3 sequence: CATSRDLEGAGNTIYF. The CDR3 region has the DNA TGTGCCACCAGCAGAGATTTGGAAGGGGCTGGAAACACCATATATTTT.

CDR3 DNA sequence: TGTGCCAGCAGCTTAGAAGTGGCGATAGGATCATCTCTAGCGCAGTATTTT. This encodes CASSLEVAIGSSLAQYF. The V and J genes are TRBV7-9 and TRBJ2-3, with D unclear. There are 17 residues in the CDR3. CDR1 is SEHNR, CDR2 FQNEAQ, per germline (reference sequence). Trimming left V 1 base short and J 10 bases short, with 24 bases between.